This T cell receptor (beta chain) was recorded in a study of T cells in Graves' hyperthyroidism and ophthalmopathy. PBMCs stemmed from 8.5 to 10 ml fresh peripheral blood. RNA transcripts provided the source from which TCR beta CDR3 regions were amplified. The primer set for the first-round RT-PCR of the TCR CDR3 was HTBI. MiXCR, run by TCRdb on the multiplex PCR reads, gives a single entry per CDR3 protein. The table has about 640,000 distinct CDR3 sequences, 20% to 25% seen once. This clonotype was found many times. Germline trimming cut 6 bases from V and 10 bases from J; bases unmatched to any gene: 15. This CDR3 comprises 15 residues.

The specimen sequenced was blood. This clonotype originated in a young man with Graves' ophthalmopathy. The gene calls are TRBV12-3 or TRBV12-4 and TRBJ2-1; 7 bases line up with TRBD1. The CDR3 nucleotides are TGTGCCAGCAGCCTCCGACAGGGAGTATTGGGGGAGCAGTTCTTC. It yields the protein CASSLRQGVLGEQFF.